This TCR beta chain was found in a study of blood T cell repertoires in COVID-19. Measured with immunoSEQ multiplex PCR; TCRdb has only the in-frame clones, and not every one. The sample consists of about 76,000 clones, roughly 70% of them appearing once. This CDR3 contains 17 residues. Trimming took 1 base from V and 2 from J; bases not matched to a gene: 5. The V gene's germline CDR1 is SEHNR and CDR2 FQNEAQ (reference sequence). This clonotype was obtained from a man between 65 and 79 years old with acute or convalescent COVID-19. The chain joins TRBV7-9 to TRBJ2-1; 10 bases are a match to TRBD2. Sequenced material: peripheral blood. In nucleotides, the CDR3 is TGTGCCAGCAGCTTAGATCGAGCGGGAGGGCCCTACAATGAGCAGTTCTTC. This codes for CASSLDRAGGPYNEQFF.